This note documents a single T cell receptor (beta chain) sequence. This CDR3 is also generated by other DNA sequences in the sample. This record belongs to a study of CD8+ T cells in alopecia areata. Reverse transcribed after extraction, RNA yielded cDNA as the sequencing template. The table came from immunoSEQ multiplex PCR; TCRdb's copy has only in-frame clones and leaves some out. The sample has over 200,000 clones; approximately 61% are singletons. It was from alopecia areata patients that lesional scalp punch biopsies and peripheral blood were collected. Germline V CDR1 and CDR2: MNHEY, SVGAGI. This CDR3 is 11 amino acids long. Deletions cut 6 bases from V and 1 base from J, with 3 bases between.

The specimen was CD4+ T cells sorted from blood, collected at week 0. This chain connects TRBV6-5 to TRBJ1-1; no clear D. The sequence was obtained from a human donor with alopecia areata. CDR3 sequence reads: CASRGNTEAFF. CDR3 nucleotide sequence: TGTGCCAGCAGGGGGAACACTGAAGCTTTCTTT.